The T cell receptor beta chain under discussion was sequenced for a study of Graves' ophthalmopathy and Graves' hyperthyroidism. From RNA, the CDR3 regions of TCR beta chains were amplified and sequenced. First-round RT-PCR with HTBI primers preceded a second-round multiplex PCR. TCRdb redid the calling of the multiplex PCR reads with MiXCR, one entry per CDR3 protein. Of roughly 480,000 distinct CDR3 sequences listed, about an eighth are singletons. This clonotype was seen many times. The receptor was derived from a woman aged 25-40 years with Graves' ophthalmopathy. The sequenced sample consisted of blood.

The CDR3 sequence: CASSSRRLNTEAFF. In nucleotides, the CDR3 is TGTGCCAGCAGTTCGCGTCGTTTGAACACTGAAGCTTTCTTT. V gene TRBV27 combines with J gene TRBJ1-1, with D unresolved. Germline CDR1 reads MNHEY; CDR2 reads SMNVEV (reference sequence). The length of the CDR3 is 14 residues. V was shortened by 4 bases and J by 0 bases, with 9 bases between the two germline ends.